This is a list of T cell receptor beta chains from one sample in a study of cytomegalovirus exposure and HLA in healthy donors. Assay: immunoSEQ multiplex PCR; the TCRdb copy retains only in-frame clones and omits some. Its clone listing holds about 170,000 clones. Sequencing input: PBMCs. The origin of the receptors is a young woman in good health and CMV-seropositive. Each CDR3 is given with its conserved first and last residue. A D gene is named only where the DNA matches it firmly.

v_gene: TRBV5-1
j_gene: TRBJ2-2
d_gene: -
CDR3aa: CASSFQGGDTGELFF

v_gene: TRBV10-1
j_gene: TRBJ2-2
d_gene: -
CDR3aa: CASSDRRGRNTGELFF

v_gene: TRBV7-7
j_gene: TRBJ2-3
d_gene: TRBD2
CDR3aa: CASSKTGGSGDTQYF

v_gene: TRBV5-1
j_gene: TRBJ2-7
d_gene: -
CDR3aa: CASSLVQDYYEQYF

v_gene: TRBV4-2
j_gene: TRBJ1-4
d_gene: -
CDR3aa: CASSQDWDTYEKLFF

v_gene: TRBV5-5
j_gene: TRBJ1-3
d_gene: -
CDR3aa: CASSLAGRSSGNTIYF

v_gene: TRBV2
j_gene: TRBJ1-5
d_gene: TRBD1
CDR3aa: CASGPQGAQPQHF

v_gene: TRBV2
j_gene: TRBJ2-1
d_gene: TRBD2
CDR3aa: CASSLFHSGRSYNEQFF

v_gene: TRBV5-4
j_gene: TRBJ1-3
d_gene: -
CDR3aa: CASSLANSGNTIYF

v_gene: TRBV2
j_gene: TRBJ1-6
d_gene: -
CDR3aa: CASRQESGSPLHF

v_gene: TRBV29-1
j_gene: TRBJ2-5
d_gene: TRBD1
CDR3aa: CSHRDSWSETQYF

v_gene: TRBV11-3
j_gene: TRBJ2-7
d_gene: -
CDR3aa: CASSSTGSVYEQYF

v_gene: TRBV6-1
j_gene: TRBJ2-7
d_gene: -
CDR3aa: CASSNPGAEQYF

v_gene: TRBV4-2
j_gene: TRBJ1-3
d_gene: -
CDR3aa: CASSQEGSRVARNTIYF

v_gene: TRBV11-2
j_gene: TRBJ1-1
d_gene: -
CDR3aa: CASSLYMNTEAFF

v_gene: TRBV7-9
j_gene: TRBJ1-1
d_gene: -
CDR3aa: CASSFWGDTEAFF

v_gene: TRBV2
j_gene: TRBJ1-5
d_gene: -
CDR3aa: CASRADSQPQHF